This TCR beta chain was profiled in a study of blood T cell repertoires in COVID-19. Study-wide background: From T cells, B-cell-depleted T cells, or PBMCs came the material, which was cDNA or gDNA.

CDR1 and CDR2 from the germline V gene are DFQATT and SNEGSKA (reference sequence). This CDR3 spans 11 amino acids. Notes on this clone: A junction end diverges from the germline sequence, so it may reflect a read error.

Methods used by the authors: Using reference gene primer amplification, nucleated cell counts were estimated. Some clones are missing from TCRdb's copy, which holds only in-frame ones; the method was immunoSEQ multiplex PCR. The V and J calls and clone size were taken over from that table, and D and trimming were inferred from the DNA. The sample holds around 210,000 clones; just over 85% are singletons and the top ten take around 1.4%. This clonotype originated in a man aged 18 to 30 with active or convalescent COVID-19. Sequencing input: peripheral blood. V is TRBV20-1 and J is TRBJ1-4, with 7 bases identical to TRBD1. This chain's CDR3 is CSASGRTGTIF. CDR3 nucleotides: TGCAGTGCTAGCGGACGGACAGGCACCATTTTT.